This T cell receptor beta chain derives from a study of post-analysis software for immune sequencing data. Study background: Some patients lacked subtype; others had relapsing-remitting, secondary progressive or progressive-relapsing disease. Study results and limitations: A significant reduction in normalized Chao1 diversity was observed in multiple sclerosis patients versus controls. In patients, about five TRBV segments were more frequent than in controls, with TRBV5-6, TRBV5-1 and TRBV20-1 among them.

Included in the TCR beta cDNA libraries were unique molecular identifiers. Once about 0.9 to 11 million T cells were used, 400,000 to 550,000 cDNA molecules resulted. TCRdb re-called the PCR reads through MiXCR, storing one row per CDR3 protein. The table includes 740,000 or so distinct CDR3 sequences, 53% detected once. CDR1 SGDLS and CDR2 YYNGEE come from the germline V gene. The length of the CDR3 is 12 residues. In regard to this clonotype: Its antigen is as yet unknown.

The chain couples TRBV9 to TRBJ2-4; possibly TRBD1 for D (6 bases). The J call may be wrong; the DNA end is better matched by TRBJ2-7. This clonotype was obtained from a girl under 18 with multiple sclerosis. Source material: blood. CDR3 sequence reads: CASSGQAAEQYF. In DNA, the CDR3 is TGTGCCAGCAGCGGACAGGCGGCCGAGCAGTACTTC.